These 10 T cell receptor beta chains were all obtained from the same sample, sequenced in a study of blood T cells in healthy people across ages. A J-beta primer mix and a sample-barcoded 5' primer were used in a second PCR of about 6 to 12 cycles. TCRdb reprocessed the 5' RACE reads with MiXCR, giving one entry per CDR3 protein. The sample lists around 1,800,000 distinct CDR3 sequences; about two fifths were seen once. Sequencing was performed on blood. Receptors were obtained from a human donor in good health.

This clonotype was seen at least ten times. The rearrangement links TRBV29-1 to TRBJ1-2; possibly TRBD1 for D (5 bases). The CDR3 sequence is 12 residues long. V lost 6 bases and J 1 base, leaving 9 bases between the germline ends. The germline CDR1 and CDR2 sequences are SQVTM and ANQGSEA. CDR3 residues: CSVSQVNYGYTF. The CDR3 DNA is TGCAGCGTATCACAGGTTAACTATGGCTACACCTTC.

V is TRBV7-9 and J is TRBJ2-1; possible D gene TRBD2, 6 bases. The CDR3 has 13 amino acids. V was shortened by 5 bases and J by 9 bases, with 14 bases between the two germline ends. Germline V gene sequence: CDR1 SEHNR, CDR2 FQNEAQ (reference sequence). CDR3 sequence: CASSRRSGVEQFF. The DNA for the CDR3 is TGTGCCAGCAGCCGACGATCGGGGGTTGAGCAGTTCTTC.

The chain couples TRBV20-1 to TRBJ2-5; possibly TRBD1 or TRBD2 for D (7 bases each). CDR1 is DFQATT, CDR2 SNEGSKA, per germline (reference sequence). Trimming pared 6 bases from V and 5 bases from J, leaving 22 bases between. The length of the CDR3 is 15 residues. The CDR3 DNA reads as TGCAGTGCAATAGATGGGAGGGGGCTTGGGGAGACCCAGTACTTC. The encoded protein is CSAIDGRGLGETQYF.

This clonotype has only a few counts. With a much larger clone just one base away, this may be a read error. V and J are TRBV29-1 and TRBJ2-7; D may match TRBD1 or TRBD2 (5 bases each). V lost 6 bases to trimming and J lost 0 bases, with 18 bases between them. Per the germline V gene, CDR1 is SQVTM and CDR2 is ANQGSEA. There are 15 residues in the CDR3. The CDR3: CSVQGRALSSYEQYF. As DNA, the CDR3 is TGCAGCGTCCAGGGACGAGCGTTGTCCTCCTACGAGCAGTACTTC.

This clonotype was observed many times. The gene calls are TRBV29-1 and TRBJ1-2; D is perhaps TRBD1 (6 bases). The V gene lost 6 bases and the J gene lost 8 bases, with 22 bases spanning the gap. This CDR3 has 14 amino acids. Germline V gene data show CDR1 as SQVTM and CDR2 as ANQGSEA. CDR3 DNA sequence: TGCAGCGTAGGGGGGGCAGGGGACTTGACCGGCTACACCTTC. Its protein product is CSVGGAGDLTGYTF.

The sample holds a few counts of this clonotype. The V and J genes are TRBV6-5 and TRBJ1-1, with 10 bases that match TRBD1. This CDR3 region has 14 residues. The V and J ends lost 5 bases and 7 bases, in that order; junction bases with no gene match: 7. The germline gives CDR1 MNHEY, CDR2 SVGAGI. The CDR3 sequence is CASSARTGGFEAFF. The CDR3, as DNA: TGTGCCAGCAGTGCCCGGACAGGGGGTTTTGAAGCTTTCTTT.

This clonotype was observed a few times. CDR3 amino acids: CSARQGGNEQYF. In DNA, the CDR3 is TGCAGTGCAAGACAAGGGGGCAACGAGCAGTACTTC. The genes are TRBV20-1 and TRBJ2-4, with 7 bases aligning to TRBD1. The J call may not be correct, given that the DNA end is closer to TRBJ2-7. In germline, CDR1 is DFQATT, CDR2 SNEGSKA (reference sequence). The CDR3 is 12 residues long.

The rearrangement links TRBV2 to TRBJ2-1, with a possible D match to TRBD1 (6 bases). The V end was cut by 8 bases, the J end by 5 bases, with 19 bases between. The V gene's germline CDR1 is SNHLY and CDR2 FYNNEI. The CDR3 length is 15 residues. This chain's CDR3 is CASSLEGRGNNEQFF. CDR3 bases: TGTGCCAGCTCCCTAGAGGGCAGGGGAAACAATGAGCAGTTCTTC.

The CDR3 DNA follows: TGCAGTGCTAGTGGGTTAGCCGACGCCTACGAGCAGTACTTC. Its translation is CSASGLADAYEQYF. The chain joins TRBV20-1 to TRBJ2-7, with D hard to call. V shed 3 bases and J shed 2 bases, with 14 bases lying between them. The V gene's germline CDR1 is DFQATT and CDR2 SNEGSKA (reference sequence). The length of the CDR3 is 14 residues.

This rearrangement joins TRBV13 to TRBJ1-6; the match to TRBD1 covers 12 bases. Germline loops: CDR1 PRHDT, CDR2 FYEKMQ (reference sequence). V shed 3 bases, J shed 3 bases, and the junction held 9 bases outside the gene matches. This CDR3 contains 19 residues. DNA for the CDR3: TGTGCCAGCAGCTTTCTAGCGGGACAGGGGGCCGACTATAATTCACCCCTCCACTTT. This translates into CASSFLAGQGADYNSPLHF.